This T cell receptor (beta chain) was documented in a study of vaccination effects on CD4 cells after COVID-19. General study results and limits: The study had few convalescent patients and no early post-infection timepoints. Clones induced by infection and by vaccine showed marked clonal contraction late after vaccination.

This clone appeared a few times. Antigen specificity is unknown. Antigen-specific CD4+ T cells were expanded (with viral peptide pools) by the ViraFEST assay ahead of sequencing. It was after more than nine days of culture that CD4+ T cells were isolated. Participants completed two doses of the BNT162b2 or mRNA-1273 vaccine. Negative nucleocapsid antibody tests before and after vaccination confirmed no previous SARS-CoV-2 infection. PBMC were cultured at about 2 million per well with 10 IU/ml IL-2 and about 9.4 ug/ml peptides. Generated by immunoSEQ multiplex PCR, the TCRdb table keeps only in-frame clones and is missing some. Of roughly 25,000 clones in the sample, about 73% were seen once. This TCR came from a human donor who received a COVID-19 vaccine. This material consisted of CD4+ T cells from PBMCs cultured with SARS-CoV-2 spike peptides, taken after COVID-19 vaccination.

DNA for the CDR3: TGTGCCAGTTTTTCAAGGGACGGGGAAGCTTTCTTT. Protein: CASFSRDGEAFF. The chain recombines TRBV19 with TRBJ1-1, with a tentative D call TRBD1 (5 bases). Trimming removed 8 bases at V and 8 bases at J, with 15 bases between. The germline CDR1 and CDR2 sequences are LNHDA and SQIVND (reference sequence). The CDR3 loop spans 12 amino acids.